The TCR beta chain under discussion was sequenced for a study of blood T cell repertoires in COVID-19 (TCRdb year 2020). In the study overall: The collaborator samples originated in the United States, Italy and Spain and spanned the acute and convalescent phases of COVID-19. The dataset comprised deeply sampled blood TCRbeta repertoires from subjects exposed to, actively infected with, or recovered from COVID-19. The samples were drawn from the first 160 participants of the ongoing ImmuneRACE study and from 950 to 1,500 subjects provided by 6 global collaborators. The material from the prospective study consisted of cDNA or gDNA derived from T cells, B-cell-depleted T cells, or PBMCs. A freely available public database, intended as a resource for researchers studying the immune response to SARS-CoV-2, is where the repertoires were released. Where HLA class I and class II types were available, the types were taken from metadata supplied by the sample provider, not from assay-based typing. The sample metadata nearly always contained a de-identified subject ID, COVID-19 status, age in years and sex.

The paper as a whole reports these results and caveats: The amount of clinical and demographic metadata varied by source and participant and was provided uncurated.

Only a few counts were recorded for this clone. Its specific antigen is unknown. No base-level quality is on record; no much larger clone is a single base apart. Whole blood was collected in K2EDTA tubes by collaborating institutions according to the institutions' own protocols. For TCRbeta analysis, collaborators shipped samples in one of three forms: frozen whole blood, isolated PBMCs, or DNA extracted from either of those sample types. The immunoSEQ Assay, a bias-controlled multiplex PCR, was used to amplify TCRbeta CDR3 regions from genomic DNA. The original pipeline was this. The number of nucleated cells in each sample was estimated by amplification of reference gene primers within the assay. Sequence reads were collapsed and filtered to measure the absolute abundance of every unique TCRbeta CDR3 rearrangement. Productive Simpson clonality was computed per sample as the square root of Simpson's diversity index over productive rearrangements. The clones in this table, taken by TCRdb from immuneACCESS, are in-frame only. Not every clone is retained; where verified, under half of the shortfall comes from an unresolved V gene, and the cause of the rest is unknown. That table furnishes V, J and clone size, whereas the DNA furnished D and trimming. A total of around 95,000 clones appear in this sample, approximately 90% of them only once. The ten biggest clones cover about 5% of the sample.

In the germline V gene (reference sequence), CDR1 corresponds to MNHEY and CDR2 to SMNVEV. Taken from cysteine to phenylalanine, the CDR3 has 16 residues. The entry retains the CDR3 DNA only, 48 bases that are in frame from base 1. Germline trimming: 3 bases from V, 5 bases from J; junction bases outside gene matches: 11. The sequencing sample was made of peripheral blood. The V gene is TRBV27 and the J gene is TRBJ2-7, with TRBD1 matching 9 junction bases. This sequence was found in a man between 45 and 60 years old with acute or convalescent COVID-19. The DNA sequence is TGTGCCAGCAGTTTCATTTCCGGGACAGGGCTTCACGAGCAGTACTTC. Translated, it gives CASSFISGTGLHEQYF.